This TCR beta chain was captured by sequencing in a study of PD-L1 blockade in urothelial cancer. Across the whole study: Males with bladder-origin urothelial cancer constituted about nine tenths of the roughly 29 patients. At 3 weeks (second dose) and 6 weeks after starting treatment, blood was analyzed.

Time point specified: peripheral blood 6 weeks after treatment start. This CDR3 contains 15 residues. In germline, CDR1 is SGHRS, CDR2 YFSETQ. Trimming at V came to 4 bases and at J to 5 bases, leaving 6 bases not matched to a gene. Using immunoSEQ multiplex PCR, the repertoire was profiled, and TCRdb retains in-frame clones only, with some absent. This sample yields tens of thousands of clones, of which 80% to 90% are seen a single time; 2.5% to 3% belongs to the top ten. The material was PBMCs, obtained around atezolizumab (anti-PD-L1) treatment. This chain joins TRBV5-1 and TRBJ2-2; TRBD1 aligns across 9 bases. This clonotype originated in a man in his 70s with urothelial cancer. The CDR3: CASSPRDRVTGELFF. The CDR3 DNA is TGCGCCAGCAGCCCAAGGGACAGGGTTACCGGGGAGCTGTTTTTT.